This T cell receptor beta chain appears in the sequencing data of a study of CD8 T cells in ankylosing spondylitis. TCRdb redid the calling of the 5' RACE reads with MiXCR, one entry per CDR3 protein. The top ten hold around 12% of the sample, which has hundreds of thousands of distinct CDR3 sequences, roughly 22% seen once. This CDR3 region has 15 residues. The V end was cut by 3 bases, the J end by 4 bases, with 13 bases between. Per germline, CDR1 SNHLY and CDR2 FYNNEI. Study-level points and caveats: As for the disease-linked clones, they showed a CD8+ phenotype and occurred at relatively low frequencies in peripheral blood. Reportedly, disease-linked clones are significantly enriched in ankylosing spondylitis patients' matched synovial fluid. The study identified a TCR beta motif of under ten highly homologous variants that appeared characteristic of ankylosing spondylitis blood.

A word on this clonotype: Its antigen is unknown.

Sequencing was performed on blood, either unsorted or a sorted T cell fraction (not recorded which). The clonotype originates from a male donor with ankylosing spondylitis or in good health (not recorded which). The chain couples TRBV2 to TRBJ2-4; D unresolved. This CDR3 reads CASSDYRTAKNIQYF. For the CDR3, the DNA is TGTGCCAGCAGTGACTACCGGACCGCGAAAAACATTCAGTACTTC.